This T cell receptor (beta chain) derives from a study of CD8 T cells in Susac syndrome (dated by TCRdb to the late 2010s). General notes on the study: Of the Susac syndrome patients who were sequenced, under 10 were in clinical remission while roughly 6 had clinically active disease. At blood withdrawal, Susac syndrome patients were therapy-naive, treated with corticosteroids (with IVIg additionally given to some), or treated with IVIg alone. The study used repertoire sequencing to test whether antigen drove CD8+ T cell activation and differentiation in Susac syndrome.

Worth noting for this clonotype: The antigen it binds to is not known. The input lacks base qualities; no much larger clone sits a single base away.

Peripheral blood CD8+ and CD4+ T cells from healthy donors, Susac syndrome patients and multiple sclerosis patients were profiled using high-throughput TCR beta sequencing. Susac syndrome patients met recently defined diagnostic criteria for definite or probable disease. Bulk CD8+ and CD4+ T cells were purified by magnetic negative isolation, while CD8+ TEMRA cells were enriched using FACS. Blood was drawn into EDTA tubes, processed within 24 hours, and PBMCs were isolated by density gradient centrifugation. PBMCs intended for TCR sequencing were frozen in liquid nitrogen and were later thawed in a 37 degrees C water bath. The sorted or isolated CD4+, CD8+ and CD8+ TEMRA cells had a purity of 90% or higher. The CDR3 runs 12 residues from the cysteine to the phenylalanine. The CDR3 DNA has 36 bases and is translated from base 1. The germline ends are 12 bases apart after V is trimmed by 7 bases and J by 5 bases. CDR1 and CDR2 are drawn from the germline V gene (reference sequence): DFQATT, SNEGSKA.

What the authors observed across the whole study: The study acknowledged that relatively few individuals were included in the TCR sequencing and HLA analysis. In patients with Susac syndrome, the CD4+ T cell repertoire showed no detectable clonal expansion.

RNA was extracted using the RNeasy kit, and about 0.45 to 1 ug of the RNA was reverse transcribed with random hexamers. TCR beta CDR3 regions were amplified with the immunoSEQ multiplex PCR assay covering 54 Vbeta and 13 Jbeta segments. PCR amplification bias was corrected by using a synthetic template baseline for primer optimization and computational correction. In the original analysis: Reads were annotated to V, D and J genes per IMGT and analyzed with immunoSEQ Analyzer, keeping only productive sequences. Clonality was calculated as one minus the Shannon entropy normalized by log2 of the number of productive unique sequences. For each patient and control, public and private clones were evaluated among the 100 most prevalent clones. A clone was defined as Susac-specific if it was absent from the healthy and MS cohorts, from 1052 published viral clones and from other ImmuneACCESS disease sequences. Through fastp at Q25 and MiXCR, TCRdb rebuilt clones from the public reads, retaining in-frame beta chains. Rows with a matching CDR3 protein are joined into one entry that keeps the most common DNA and genes. The V and J calls and clone size come from TCRdb's table, not from the authors' own analysis. Across this sample there are about 150,000 distinct CDR3 sequences, with roughly 96% seen only once. The leading ten clones occupy about 0.17% of the sample.

Input material: CD4+ T cells from PBMCs. The sequence links TRBV20-1 to TRBJ1-5; no D gene is confidently identified. The receptor's source is a human donor with Susac syndrome. Read as DNA, the sequence is TGCAGTGGGGTGGGGAGCGATCAGCCCCAGCATTTT. It is translated as CSGVGSDQPQHF.